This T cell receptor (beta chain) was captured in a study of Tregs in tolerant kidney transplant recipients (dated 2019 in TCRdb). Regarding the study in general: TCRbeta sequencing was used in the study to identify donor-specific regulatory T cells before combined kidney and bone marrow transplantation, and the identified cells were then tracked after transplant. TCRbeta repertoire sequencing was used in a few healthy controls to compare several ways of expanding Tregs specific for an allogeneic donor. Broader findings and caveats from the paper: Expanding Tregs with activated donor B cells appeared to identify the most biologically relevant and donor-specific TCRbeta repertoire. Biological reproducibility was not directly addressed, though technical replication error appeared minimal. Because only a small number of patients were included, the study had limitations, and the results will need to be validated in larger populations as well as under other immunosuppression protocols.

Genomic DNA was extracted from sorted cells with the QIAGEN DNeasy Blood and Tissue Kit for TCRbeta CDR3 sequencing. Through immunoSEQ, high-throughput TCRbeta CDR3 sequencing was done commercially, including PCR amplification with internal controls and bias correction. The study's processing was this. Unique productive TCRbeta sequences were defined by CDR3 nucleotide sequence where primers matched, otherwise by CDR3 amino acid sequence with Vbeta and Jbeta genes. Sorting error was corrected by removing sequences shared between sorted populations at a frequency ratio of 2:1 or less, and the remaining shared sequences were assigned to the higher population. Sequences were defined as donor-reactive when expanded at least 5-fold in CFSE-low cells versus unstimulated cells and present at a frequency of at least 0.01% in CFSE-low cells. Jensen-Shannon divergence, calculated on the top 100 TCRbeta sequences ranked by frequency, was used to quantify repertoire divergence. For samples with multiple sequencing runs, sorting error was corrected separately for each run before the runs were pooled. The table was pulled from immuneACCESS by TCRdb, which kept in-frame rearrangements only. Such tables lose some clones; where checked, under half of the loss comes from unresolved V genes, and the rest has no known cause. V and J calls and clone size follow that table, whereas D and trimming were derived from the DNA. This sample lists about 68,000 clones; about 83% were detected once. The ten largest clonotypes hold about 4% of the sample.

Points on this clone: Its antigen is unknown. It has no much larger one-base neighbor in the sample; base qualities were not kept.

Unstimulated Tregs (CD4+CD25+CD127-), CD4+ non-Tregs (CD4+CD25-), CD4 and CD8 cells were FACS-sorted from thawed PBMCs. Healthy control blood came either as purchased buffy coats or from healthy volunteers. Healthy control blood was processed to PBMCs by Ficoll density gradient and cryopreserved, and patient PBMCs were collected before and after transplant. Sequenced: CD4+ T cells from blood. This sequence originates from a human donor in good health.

The CDR3 in this case is CASSQSTPRVNTQYF. The DNA sequence follows: TGTGCCAGCAGCCAATCAACGCCAAGGGTAAATACGCAGTATTTT. The receptor chain draws on TRBV14 and TRBJ2-3, with no reliable assignment of the D segment. There are 15 amino acids in the CDR3, from cysteine to phenylalanine inclusive. Of the read, only the CDR3 DNA is kept; its 45 bases are in frame from base 1. Between the V and J ends, shortened by 2 bases and 7 bases respectively, the junction contains 16 bases. In the germline V gene, CDR1 corresponds to SGHDN and CDR2 to FVKESK.